Sequencing of this T cell receptor (beta chain) was carried out in a study of human T cells and chemical hapten exposure. The overall study: DPC (0.01%) was patch tested on the upper back and read at 6 days.

As for time point: patch test 1, 2 weeks after DPC sensitization. This sample's treatment: therapeutic diphenylcyclopropenone sensitization with weekly scalp DPC. This clonotype was counted between two and nine times. A single record per CDR3 protein comes from TCRdb applying MiXCR to the RACE reads. The sample has under 200,000 distinct CDR3 sequences, about 15% seen once. Germline V gives CDR1 MNHEY, CDR2 SVGAGI. The CDR3 is 15 amino acids. Unmatched junction bases numbered 8, after V lost 6 bases and J lost 4 bases. This sequence originates from a woman aged 25-40 years with alopecia areata. Some clones in this sample may be carry-over from other donors' samples. The specimen was whole blood, collected in connection with sensitization to the hapten diphenylcyclopropenone (DPC). The chain carries TRBV6-5 and TRBJ2-1, with 8 bases identical to TRBD2. CDR3 coding DNA: TGTGCCAGCAGAACAATTAGCGGGGATTACAATGAGCAGTTCTTC. Its translation: CASRTISGDYNEQFF.